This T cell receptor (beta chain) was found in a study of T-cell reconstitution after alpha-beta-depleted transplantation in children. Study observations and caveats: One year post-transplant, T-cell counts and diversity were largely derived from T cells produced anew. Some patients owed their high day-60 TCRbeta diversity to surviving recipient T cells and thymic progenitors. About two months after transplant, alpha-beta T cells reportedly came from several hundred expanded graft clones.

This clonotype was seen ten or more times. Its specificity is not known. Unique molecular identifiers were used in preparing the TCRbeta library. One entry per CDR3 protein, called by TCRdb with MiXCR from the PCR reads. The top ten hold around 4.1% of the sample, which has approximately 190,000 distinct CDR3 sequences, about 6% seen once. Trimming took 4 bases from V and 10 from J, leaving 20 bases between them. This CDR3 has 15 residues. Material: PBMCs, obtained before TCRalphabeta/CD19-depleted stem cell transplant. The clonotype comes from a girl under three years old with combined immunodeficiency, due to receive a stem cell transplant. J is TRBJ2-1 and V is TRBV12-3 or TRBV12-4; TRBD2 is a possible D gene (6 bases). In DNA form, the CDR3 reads TGTGCCAGCAGTTCGGCGGGGCTAGGCGTTATAGAGCAGTTCTTC. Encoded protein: CASSSAGLGVIEQFF.